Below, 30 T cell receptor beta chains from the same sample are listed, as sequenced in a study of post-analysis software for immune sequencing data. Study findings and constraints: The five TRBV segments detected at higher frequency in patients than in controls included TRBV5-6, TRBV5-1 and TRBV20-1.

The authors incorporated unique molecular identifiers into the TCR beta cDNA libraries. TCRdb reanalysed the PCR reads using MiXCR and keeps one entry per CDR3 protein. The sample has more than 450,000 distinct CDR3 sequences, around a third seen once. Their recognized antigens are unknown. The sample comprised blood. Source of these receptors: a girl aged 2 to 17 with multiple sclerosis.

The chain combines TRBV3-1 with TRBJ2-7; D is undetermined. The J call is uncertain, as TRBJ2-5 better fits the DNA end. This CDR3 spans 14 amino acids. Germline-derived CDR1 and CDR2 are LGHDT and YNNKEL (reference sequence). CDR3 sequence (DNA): TGTGCCAGCAGCCAAGAAGGATCGACCGCGACCCAGTACTTC. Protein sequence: CASSQEGSTATQYF.

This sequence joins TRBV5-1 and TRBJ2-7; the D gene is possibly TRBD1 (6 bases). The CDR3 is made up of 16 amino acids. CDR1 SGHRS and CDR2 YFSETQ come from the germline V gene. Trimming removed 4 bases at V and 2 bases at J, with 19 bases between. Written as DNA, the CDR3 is TGCGCCAGCAGCGAGACAGGCCCTCCTAGTGCCTACGAGCAGTACTTC. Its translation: CASSETGPPSAYEQYF.

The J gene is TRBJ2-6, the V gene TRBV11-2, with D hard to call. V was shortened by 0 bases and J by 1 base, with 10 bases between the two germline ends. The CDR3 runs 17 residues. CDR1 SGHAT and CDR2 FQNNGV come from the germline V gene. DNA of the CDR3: TGTGCCAGCAGCTTAGAAGGGAAACTTTCTGGGGCCAACGTCCTGACTTTC. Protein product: CASSLEGKLSGANVLTF.

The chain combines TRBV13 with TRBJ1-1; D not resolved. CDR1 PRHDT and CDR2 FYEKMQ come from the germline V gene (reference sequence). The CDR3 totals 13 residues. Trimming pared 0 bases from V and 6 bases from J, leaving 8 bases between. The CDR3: CASSLGLVPEAFF. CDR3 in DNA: TGTGCCAGCAGCTTAGGTCTAGTACCTGAAGCTTTCTTT.

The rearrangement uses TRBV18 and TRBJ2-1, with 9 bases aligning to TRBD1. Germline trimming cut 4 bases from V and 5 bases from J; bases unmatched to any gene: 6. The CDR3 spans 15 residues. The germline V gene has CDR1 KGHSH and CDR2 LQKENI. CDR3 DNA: TGTGCCAGCTCACAGGGGACAGGGCCGCACAATGAGCAGTTCTTC. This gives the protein CASSQGTGPHNEQFF. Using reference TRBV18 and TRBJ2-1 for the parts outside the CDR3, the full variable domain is NAGVMQNPRHLVRRRGQEARLRCSPMKGHSHVYWYRQLPEEGLKFMVYLQKENIIDESGMPKERFSAEFPKEGPSILRIQQVVRGDSAAYFCASSQGTGPHNEQFFGPGTRLTVL.

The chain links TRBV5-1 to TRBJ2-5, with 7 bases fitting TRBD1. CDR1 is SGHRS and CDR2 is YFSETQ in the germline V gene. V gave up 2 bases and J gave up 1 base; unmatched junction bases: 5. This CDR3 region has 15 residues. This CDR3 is CASSLPGQSQETQYF. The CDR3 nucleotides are TGCGCCAGCAGCTTACCGGGACAGAGCCAAGAGACCCAGTACTTC.

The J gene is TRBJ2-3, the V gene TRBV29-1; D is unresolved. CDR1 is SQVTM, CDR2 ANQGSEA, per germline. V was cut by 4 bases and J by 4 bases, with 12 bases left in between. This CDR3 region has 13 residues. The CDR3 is CSVGSTTADTQYF. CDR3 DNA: TGCAGCGTTGGCTCCACGACGGCAGATACGCAGTATTTT.

CDR3 in DNA: TGTGCCAGCAGCTTAGAAGGGGGATTCGGTCAGCCCCAGCATTTT. Encoded protein: CASSLEGGFGQPQHF. The V gene is TRBV7-9, the J gene TRBJ1-5; D is possibly TRBD1 (6 bases). This CDR3 is built from 15 residues. The V gene lost 1 base and the J gene lost 6 bases, with 13 bases spanning the gap. Germline CDR1 SEHNR, CDR2 FQNEAQ (reference sequence).

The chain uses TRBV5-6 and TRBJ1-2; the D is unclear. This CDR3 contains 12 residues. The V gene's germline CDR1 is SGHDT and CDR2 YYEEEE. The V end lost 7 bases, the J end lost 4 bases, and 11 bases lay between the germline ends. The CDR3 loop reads CASLLSGYGYTF. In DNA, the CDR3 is TGTGCCAGCTTATTGAGTGGCTATGGCTACACCTTC.

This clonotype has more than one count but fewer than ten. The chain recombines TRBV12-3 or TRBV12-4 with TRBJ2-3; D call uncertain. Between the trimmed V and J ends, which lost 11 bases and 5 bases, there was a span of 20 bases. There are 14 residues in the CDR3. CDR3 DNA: TGTGCCGTCAAGAAGTTGACTCCCGGAGATACGCAGTATTTT. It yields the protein CAVKKLTPGDTQYF.

The CDR3 is CSARGLLGSGSDYEQYF. The CDR3 coding sequence is TGCAGTGCTAGGGGTCTCCTAGGTTCTGGTTCGGACTACGAGCAGTACTTC. The chain joins TRBV20-1 to TRBJ2-7; no firm D call. V lost 3 bases and J 3 bases, leaving 24 bases between the germline ends. The CDR3 is 17 residues long. CDR1 and CDR2 (germline): DFQATT, SNEGSKA (reference sequence).

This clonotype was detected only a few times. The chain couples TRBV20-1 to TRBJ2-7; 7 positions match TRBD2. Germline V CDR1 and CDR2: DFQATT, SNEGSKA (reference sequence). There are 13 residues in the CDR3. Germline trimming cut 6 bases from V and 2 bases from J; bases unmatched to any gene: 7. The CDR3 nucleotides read TGCAGTGCCCTACTAGCGAAACCCTACGAGCAGTACTTC. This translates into CSALLAKPYEQYF.

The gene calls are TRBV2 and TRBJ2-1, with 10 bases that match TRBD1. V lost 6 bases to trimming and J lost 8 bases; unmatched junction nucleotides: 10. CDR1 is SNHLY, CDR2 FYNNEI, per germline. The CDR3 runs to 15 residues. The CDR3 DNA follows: TGTGCCAGCAGCTGGGGACAGGGGCTTTCCTATGAGCAGTTCTTC. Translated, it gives CASSWGQGLSYEQFF.

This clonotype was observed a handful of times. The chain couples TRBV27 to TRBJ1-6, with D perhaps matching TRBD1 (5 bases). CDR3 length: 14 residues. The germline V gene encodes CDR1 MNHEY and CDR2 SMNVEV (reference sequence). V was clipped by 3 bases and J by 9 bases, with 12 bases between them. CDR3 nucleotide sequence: TGTGCCAGCAGTTTCGGGGACCTCGGTTCACCCCTCCACTTT. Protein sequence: CASSFGDLGSPLHF.

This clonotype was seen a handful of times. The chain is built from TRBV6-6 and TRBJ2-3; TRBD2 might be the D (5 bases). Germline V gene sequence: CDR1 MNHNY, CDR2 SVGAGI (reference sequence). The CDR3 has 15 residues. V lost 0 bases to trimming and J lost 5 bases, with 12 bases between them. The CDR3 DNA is TGTGCCAGCAGTTACTCCCGAGGACGGGGAGATACGCAGTATTTT. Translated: CASSYSRGRGDTQYF.

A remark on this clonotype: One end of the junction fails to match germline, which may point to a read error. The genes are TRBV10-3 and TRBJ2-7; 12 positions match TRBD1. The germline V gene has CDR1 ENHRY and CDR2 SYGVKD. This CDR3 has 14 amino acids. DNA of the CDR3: TGTGCCATAGGACCGGGACAGGGGGCCTACGAGCGGTACTTC. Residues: CAIGPGQGAYERYF.

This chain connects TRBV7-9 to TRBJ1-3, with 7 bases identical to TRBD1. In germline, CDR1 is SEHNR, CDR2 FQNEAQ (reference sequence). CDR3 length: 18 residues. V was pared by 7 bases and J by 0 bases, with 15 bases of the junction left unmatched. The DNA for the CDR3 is TGTGCCAGCAACCAAAACCGGGACAGCTTAATCTCTGGAAACACCATATATTTT. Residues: CASNQNRDSLISGNTIYF.

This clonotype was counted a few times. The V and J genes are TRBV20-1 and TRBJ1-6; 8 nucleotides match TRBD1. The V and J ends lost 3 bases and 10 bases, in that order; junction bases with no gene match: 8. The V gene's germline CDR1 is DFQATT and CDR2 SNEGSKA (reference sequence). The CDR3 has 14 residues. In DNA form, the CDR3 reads TGCAGTGCTAGGGAGGACAGGGTAGGCTCACCCCTCCACTTT. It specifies CSAREDRVGSPLHF.

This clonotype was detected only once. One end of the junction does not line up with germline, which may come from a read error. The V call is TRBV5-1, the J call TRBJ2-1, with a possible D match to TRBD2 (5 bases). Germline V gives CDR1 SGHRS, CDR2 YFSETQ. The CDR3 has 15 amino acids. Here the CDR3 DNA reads TGCGCCAGCAGCTTGGCGGGGAACTCCGACAATAAGCAGTTCTTC. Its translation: CASSLAGNSDNKQFF.

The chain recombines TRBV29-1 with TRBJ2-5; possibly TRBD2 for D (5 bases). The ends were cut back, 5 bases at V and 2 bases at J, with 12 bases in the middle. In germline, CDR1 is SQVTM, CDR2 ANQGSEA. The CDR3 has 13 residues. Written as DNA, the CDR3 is TGCAGCGTTCAGGCTAGCCTTCAAGAGACCCAGTACTTC. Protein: CSVQASLQETQYF. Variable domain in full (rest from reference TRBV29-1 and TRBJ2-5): SAVISQKPSRDICQRGTSLTIQCQVDSQVTMMFWYRQQPGQSLTLIATANQGSEATYESGFVIDKFPISRPNLTFSTLTVSNMSPEDSSIYLCSVQASLQETQYFGPGTRLLVL.

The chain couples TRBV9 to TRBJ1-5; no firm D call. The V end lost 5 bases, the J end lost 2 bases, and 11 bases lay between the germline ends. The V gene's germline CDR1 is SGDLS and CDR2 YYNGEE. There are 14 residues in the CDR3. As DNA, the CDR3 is TGTGCCAGCAGTCAGACGGTGGGCAATCAGCCCCAGCATTTT. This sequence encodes CASSQTVGNQPQHF.

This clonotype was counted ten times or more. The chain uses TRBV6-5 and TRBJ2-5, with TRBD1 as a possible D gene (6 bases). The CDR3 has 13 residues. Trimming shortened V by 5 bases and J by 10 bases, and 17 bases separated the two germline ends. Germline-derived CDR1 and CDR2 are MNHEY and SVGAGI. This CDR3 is CASSQGHLRIQYF. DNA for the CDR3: TGTGCCAGCAGTCAGGGACATCTCCGAATCCAGTACTTC.

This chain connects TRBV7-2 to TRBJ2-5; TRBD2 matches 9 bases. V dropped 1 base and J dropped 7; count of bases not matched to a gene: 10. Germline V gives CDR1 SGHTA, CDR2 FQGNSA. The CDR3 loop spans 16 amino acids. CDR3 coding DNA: TGTGCCAGCAGCTTAGGGGCTAGCGGGGATGGGAGGACCCAGTACTTC. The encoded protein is CASSLGASGDGRTQYF. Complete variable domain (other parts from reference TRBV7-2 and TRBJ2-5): GAGVSQSPSNKVTEKGKDVELRCDPISGHTALYWYRQSLGQGLEFLIYFQGNSAPDKSGLPSDRFSAERTGGSVSTLTIQRTQQEDSAVYLCASSLGASGDGRTQYFGPGTRLLVL.

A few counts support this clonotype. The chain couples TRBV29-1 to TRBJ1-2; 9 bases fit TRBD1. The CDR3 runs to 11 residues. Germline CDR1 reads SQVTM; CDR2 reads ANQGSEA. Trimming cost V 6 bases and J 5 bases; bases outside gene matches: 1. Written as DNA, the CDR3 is TGCAGCGTCGGGACAGGGTATGGCTACACCTTC. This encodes CSVGTGYGYTF.

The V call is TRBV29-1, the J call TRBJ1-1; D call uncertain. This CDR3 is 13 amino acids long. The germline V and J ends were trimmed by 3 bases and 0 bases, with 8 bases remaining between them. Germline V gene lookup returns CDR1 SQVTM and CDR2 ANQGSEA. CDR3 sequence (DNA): TGCAGCGTTGATTCAGCCCTGAACACTGAAGCTTTCTTT. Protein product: CSVDSALNTEAFF.

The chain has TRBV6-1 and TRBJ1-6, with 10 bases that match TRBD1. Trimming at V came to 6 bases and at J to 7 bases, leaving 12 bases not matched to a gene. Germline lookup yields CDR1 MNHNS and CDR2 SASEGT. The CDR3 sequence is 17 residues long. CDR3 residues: CASSGRGTGALNSPLHF. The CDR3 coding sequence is TGTGCCAGCAGCGGGCGAGGGACAGGGGCATTAAATTCACCCCTCCACTTT.

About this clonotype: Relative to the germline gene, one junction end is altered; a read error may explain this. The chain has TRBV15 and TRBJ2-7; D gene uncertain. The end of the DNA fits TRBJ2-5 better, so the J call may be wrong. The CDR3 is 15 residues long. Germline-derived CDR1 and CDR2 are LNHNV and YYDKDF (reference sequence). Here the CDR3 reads CTTSRESDYQETQYF. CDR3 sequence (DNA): TGTACCACCAGCAGAGAGTCTGATTACCAAGAGACCCAGTACTTC.

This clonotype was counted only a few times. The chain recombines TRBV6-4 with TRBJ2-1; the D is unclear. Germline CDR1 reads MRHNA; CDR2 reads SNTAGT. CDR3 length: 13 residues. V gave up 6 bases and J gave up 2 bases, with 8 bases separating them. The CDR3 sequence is CASSDAAYNEQFF. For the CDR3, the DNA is TGTGCCAGCAGCGACGCAGCCTACAATGAGCAGTTCTTC.

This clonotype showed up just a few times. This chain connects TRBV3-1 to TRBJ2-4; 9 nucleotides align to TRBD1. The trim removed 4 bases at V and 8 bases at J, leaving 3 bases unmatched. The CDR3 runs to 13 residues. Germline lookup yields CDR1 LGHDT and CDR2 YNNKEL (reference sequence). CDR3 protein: CASSPQGADIQYF. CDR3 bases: TGTGCCAGCAGCCCACAGGGGGCGGACATTCAGTACTTC.

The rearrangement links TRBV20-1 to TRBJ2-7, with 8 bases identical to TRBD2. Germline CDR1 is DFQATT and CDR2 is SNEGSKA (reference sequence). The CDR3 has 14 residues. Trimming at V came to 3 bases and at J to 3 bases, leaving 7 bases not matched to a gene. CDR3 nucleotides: TGCAGTGCTAGGCAATTACGGGAGGGCTACGAGCAGTACTTC. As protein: CSARQLREGYEQYF.